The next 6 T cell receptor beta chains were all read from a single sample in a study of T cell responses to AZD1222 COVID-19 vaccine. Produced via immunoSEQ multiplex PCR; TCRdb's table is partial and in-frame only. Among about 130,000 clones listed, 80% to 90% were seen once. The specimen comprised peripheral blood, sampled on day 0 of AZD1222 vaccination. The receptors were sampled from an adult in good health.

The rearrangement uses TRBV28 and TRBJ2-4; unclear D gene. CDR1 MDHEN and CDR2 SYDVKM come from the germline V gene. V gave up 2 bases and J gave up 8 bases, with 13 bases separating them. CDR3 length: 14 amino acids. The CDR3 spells CASSLVDRRYIQYF. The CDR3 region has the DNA TGTGCCAGCAGTTTAGTGGATCGTAGGTACATTCAGTACTTC.

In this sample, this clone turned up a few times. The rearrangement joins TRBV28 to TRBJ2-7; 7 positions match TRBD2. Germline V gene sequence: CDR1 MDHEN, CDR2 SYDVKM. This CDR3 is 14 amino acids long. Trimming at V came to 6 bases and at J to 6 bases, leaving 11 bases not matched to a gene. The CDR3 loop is CASSPGLRSLEQYF. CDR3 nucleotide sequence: TGTGCCAGCAGCCCGGGACTACGGTCGCTCGAGCAGTACTTC.

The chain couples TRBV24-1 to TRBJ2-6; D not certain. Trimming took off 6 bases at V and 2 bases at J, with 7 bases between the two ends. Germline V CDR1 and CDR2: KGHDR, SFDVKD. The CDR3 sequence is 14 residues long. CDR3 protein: CATSPGTGANVLTF. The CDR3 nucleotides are TGTGCCACCAGTCCGGGCACTGGGGCCAACGTCCTGACTTTC.

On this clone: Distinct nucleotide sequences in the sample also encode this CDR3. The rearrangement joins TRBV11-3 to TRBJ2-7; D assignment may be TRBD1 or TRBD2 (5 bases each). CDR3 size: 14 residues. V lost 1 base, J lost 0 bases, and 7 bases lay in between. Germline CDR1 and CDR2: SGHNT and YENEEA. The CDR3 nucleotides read TGTGCCAGCAGCTTAGGTGGGACCTCCTACGAGCAGTACTTC. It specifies CASSLGGTSYEQYF. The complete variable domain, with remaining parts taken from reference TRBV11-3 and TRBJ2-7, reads EAGVVQSPRYKIIEKKQPVAFWCNPISGHNTLYWYLQNLGQGPELLIRYENEEAVDDSQLPKDRFSAERLKGVDSTLKIQPAELGDSAVYLCASSLGGTSYEQYFGPGTRLTVT.

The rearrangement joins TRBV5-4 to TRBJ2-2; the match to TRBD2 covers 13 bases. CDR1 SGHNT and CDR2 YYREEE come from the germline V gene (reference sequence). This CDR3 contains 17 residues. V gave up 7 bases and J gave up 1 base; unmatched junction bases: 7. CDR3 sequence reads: CASYRGTSGKNTGELFF. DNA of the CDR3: TGTGCCAGCTACCGAGGGACTAGCGGGAAGAACACCGGGGAGCTGTTTTTT.

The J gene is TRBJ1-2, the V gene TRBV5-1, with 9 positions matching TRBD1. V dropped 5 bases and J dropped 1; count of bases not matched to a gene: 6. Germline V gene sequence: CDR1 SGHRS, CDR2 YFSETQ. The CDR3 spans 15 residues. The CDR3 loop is CASSHRQGDNYGYTF. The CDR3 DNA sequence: TGCGCCAGCAGTCATAGACAGGGGGATAACTATGGCTACACCTTC.